What follows are 23 T cell receptor beta chains derived from one specimen sequenced in a study of T cells in Graves' hyperthyroidism and ophthalmopathy. Researchers took RNA transcripts and amplified the TCR beta CDR3 regions from them. The HTBI primer set was used in a first-round RT-PCR of the TCR CDR3. TCRdb processed the multiplex PCR reads anew with MiXCR; each CDR3 protein has one entry. The sample lists 550,000 to 600,000 distinct CDR3 sequences; 16% were seen once. Sample: blood. These receptors were taken from a woman between 18 and 29 years old with Graves' hyperthyroidism.

This clonotype has at least ten counts. CDR3 DNA sequence: TGTGCCAGCAGTTCCCTGGGGGTGAAGGATAGTCAGCCCCAGCATTTT. Translated: CASSSLGVKDSQPQHF. This sequence joins TRBV28 and TRBJ1-5, with a possible D match to TRBD1 (5 bases). V lost 4 bases, J lost 6 bases, and 19 bases lay in between. CDR1 is MDHEN and CDR2 is SYDVKM in the germline V gene. The CDR3 is 16 amino acids.

This clonotype was seen many times. The rearrangement links TRBV2 to TRBJ1-2; TRBD1 matches at 9 bases. Trimming at V came to 6 bases and at J to 7 bases, leaving 12 bases not matched to a gene. Germline CDR1 is SNHLY and CDR2 is FYNNEI. The CDR3 consists of 15 residues. The CDR3 reads CASRDRDRVSSGYTF. CDR3 bases: TGTGCCAGCAGAGACCGGGACAGGGTTTCGAGTGGCTACACCTTC. The full variable domain, with the rest looked up from reference TRBV2 and TRBJ1-2, is EPEVTQTPSHQVTQMGQEVILRCVPISNHLYFYWYRQILGQKVEFLVSFYNNEISEKSEIFDDQFSVERPDGSNFTLKIRSTKLEDSAMYFCASRDRDRVSSGYTFGSGTRLTVV.

This clonotype was seen more than once but under ten times. The chain carries TRBV28 and TRBJ2-5; perhaps TRBD1 as D (5 bases). This CDR3 contains 15 residues. Germline V gives CDR1 MDHEN, CDR2 SYDVKM. Trimming removed 5 bases at V and 7 bases at J, with 20 bases between. The chain's CDR3 is CASSHPPPQRGTQYF. The CDR3 region has the DNA TGTGCCAGCAGTCACCCCCCCCCCCAAAGGGGGACCCAGTACTTC.

This clonotype appeared many times. The chain has TRBV6-5 and TRBJ1-1, with TRBD1 as a possible D gene (6 bases). Germline V gene lookup returns CDR1 MNHEY and CDR2 SVGAGI. The CDR3 is 15 residues long. The V end was cut by 2 bases, the J end by 3 bases, with 13 bases between. CDR3 residues: CASSYVRGRDTEAFF. The CDR3 DNA reads as TGTGCCAGCAGTTACGTAAGGGGGAGGGACACTGAAGCTTTCTTT.

This clonotype has ten or more counts. The chain joins TRBV7-2 to TRBJ2-3; 10 positions match TRBD2. From germline, CDR1 is SGHTA and CDR2 FQGNSA. The V gene end was trimmed by 6 bases and the J gene end by 2 bases; junction bases not matched to a gene: 5. The CDR3 covers 15 residues. The CDR3 reads CASSRTSGYTDTQYF. The CDR3 region has the DNA TGTGCCAGCAGTCGGACTAGCGGCTACACAGATACGCAGTATTTT.

This clonotype occurred many times. The V gene is TRBV30, the J gene TRBJ2-7; D is unresolved. Germline V CDR1 and CDR2: GTSNPN, SVGIG (reference sequence). The V end was cut by 3 bases, the J end by 0 bases, with 6 bases between. The CDR3 consists of 12 residues. The CDR3 protein is CAWRGFSYEQYF. The CDR3 nucleotides read TGTGCCTGGAGGGGTTTCTCCTACGAGCAGTACTTC.

This clonotype has more than one count but fewer than ten. The V gene is TRBV4-1, the J gene TRBJ1-1, with a weak D call TRBD1 (6 bases). CDR3 length: 17 amino acids. V gave up 4 bases and J gave up 1 base, with 19 bases separating them. Germline V gene sequence: CDR1 MGHRA, CDR2 YSYEKL. Written as DNA, the CDR3 is TGCGCCAGCAGCCTCAGCCTCGGGACACTACAGAACACTGAAGCTTTCTTT. The encoded protein is CASSLSLGTLQNTEAFF.

In its sample, this clonotype was seen a few times. The chain carries TRBV20-1 and TRBJ1-6; D gene ambiguous. Germline V gives CDR1 DFQATT, CDR2 SNEGSKA (reference sequence). This CDR3 is 13 amino acids long. Trimming took off 0 bases at V and 7 bases at J, with 7 bases between the two ends. The CDR3 DNA reads TGCAGTGCTAGAGATCCCCGGAATTCACCCCTCCACTTT. Translated: CSARDPRNSPLHF.

In its sample, this clonotype was seen a few times. The J gene is TRBJ2-7, the V gene TRBV30; TRBD2 agrees at 7 bases. Trimming cost V 2 bases and J 4 bases; bases outside gene matches: 20. Germline V gene sequence: CDR1 GTSNPN, CDR2 SVGIG (reference sequence). The CDR3 covers 18 residues. The CDR3 DNA reads TGTGCCTGGAGTATCCGACGCAGGGTCGCGGGAGATCATTACGAGCAGTACTTC. Translating gives CAWSIRRRVAGDHYEQYF.

In its sample, this clonotype was seen many times. CDR3 coding DNA: TGTGCCAGCAGCTTATTCGGTTTGGTGATTGAGACCCAGTACTTC. Translating it yields CASSLFGLVIETQYF. The J gene is TRBJ2-5, the V gene TRBV11-2; no firm D call. Trimming took 2 bases from V and 5 from J, leaving 15 bases between them. Germline values: CDR1 SGHAT, CDR2 FQNNGV. CDR3 length: 15 residues.

In this sample, this clonotype turned up many times. The chain is built from TRBV7-9 and TRBJ2-1, with 7 bases fitting TRBD1. The J segment lost 4 bases and the V segment lost 6 bases, leaving 9 bases of the junction unmatched. The CDR3 extends over 15 amino acids. Germline V gene lookup returns CDR1 SEHNR and CDR2 FQNEAQ (reference sequence). The DNA for the CDR3 is TGTGCCAGCAGAGAATGGACAGGAGCTTACAATGAGCAGTTCTTC. Encoded protein: CASREWTGAYNEQFF.

The chain is built from TRBV6-2 or TRBV6-3 and TRBJ1-5; D perhaps matches TRBD1 (6 bases). In germline, CDR1 is MNHEY, CDR2 SVGEGT. V lost 2 bases and J lost 7, with 12 bases in between. There are 14 residues in the CDR3. In DNA form, the CDR3 reads TGTGCCAGCAGTTACACCCAGGGGCGCCAGCCCCAGCATTTT. It codes for CASSYTQGRQPQHF.

The sample holds many counts of this clonotype. The V and J genes are TRBV7-2 and TRBJ1-1; 12 nucleotides align to TRBD1. J gave up 0 bases and V 3 bases, and 14 bases lay outside the gene matches. Germline V CDR1 and CDR2: SGHTA, FQGNSA. The CDR3 spans 20 residues. The CDR3 protein is CASSFWVPAGQGALNTEAFF. CDR3 DNA: TGTGCCAGCAGCTTTTGGGTCCCGGCGGGACAGGGGGCCCTGAACACTGAAGCTTTCTTT.

This clonotype has only a few counts. This chain uses TRBV5-1 with TRBJ2-1, with no clear D. Germline V CDR1 and CDR2: SGHRS, YFSETQ. Trimming pared 3 bases from V and 10 bases from J, leaving 14 bases between. CDR3 size: 13 residues. The CDR3 sequence is CASSSGRVIEQFF. The CDR3 DNA follows: TGCGCCAGCAGCTCCGGACGCGTCATAGAGCAGTTCTTC.

This clonotype has only a few counts. The chain uses TRBV6-1 and TRBJ2-2, with 9 positions matching TRBD2. The CDR3 totals 16 residues. The V segment lost 5 bases and the J segment 8 bases; nucleotides outside the gene matches: 12. CDR1 and CDR2 from the germline V gene are MNHNS and SASEGT. The CDR3 bases are TGTGCCAGCAGTCTCCTTGGGCTAGCGGGAAGGGGGGAGCTGTTTTTT. Translated, it gives CASSLLGLAGRGELFF.

This clonotype has at least ten counts. The rearrangement joins TRBV6-1 to TRBJ1-2, with D tentatively TRBD1 (6 bases). Germline loops: CDR1 MNHNS, CDR2 SASEGT. This CDR3 has 16 residues. The germline V and J ends were trimmed by 4 bases and 4 bases, with 19 bases remaining between them. CDR3 bases: TGTGCCAGCAGTGTGCGAGGCAGGGGATCTTCCTATGGCTACACCTTC. As protein: CASSVRGRGSSYGYTF.

CDR3: CAIRETSGTYEQYF. The CDR3 DNA sequence: TGTGCCATCAGGGAGACTAGCGGGACCTACGAGCAGTACTTC. The chain couples TRBV10-3 to TRBJ2-7; TRBD2 matches at 11 bases. V lost 6 bases, J lost 2 bases, and 3 bases stayed unmatched. Germline V CDR1 and CDR2: ENHRY, SYGVKD. CDR3 length: 14 residues.

This clonotype was counted between two and nine times. This sequence joins TRBV7-9 and TRBJ2-1; TRBD2 agrees at 9 bases. Germline V gene lookup returns CDR1 SEHNR and CDR2 FQNEAQ (reference sequence). This CDR3 has 15 residues. Trimming cost V 3 bases and J 3 bases; bases outside gene matches: 3. For the CDR3, the DNA is TGTGCCAGCAGCTTTACTAGCGGGTTCTACAATGAGCAGTTCTTC. It is translated as CASSFTSGFYNEQFF.

This clonotype occurred many times. The rearrangement uses TRBV11-2 and TRBJ2-7; 8 nucleotides align to TRBD2. V shed 3 bases and J 6 bases; nucleotides not matched to a gene: 7. The CDR3 length is 14 residues. Germline V gene sequence: CDR1 SGHAT, CDR2 FQNNGV. The CDR3 here is CASSFGLAVAEQYF. The CDR3 DNA reads TGTGCCAGCAGCTTTGGACTAGCTGTTGCCGAGCAGTACTTC. Full variable domain (rest looked up from reference TRBV11-2 and TRBJ2-7): EAGVAQSPRYKIIEKRQSVAFWCNPISGHATLYWYQQILGQGPKLLIQFQNNGVVDDSQLPKDRFSAERLKGVDSTLKIQPAKLEDSAVYLCASSFGLAVAEQYFGPGTRLTVT.

This clonotype was observed at least ten times. The chain couples TRBV5-1 to TRBJ1-1; D remains unclear. The CDR3 has 12 amino acids. V was pared by 4 bases and J by 3 bases, with 7 bases between. CDR1 is SGHRS and CDR2 is YFSETQ in the germline V gene. CDR3 nucleotide sequence: TGCGCCAGCAGCCGAGTAGACACTGAAGCTTTCTTT. Its translation: CASSRVDTEAFF.

This clonotype was recorded many times. The V and J genes are TRBV12-3 or TRBV12-4 and TRBJ1-6; 10 bases are a match to TRBD1. The junction had 3 bases not matched to a gene; V was cut back by 0 bases and J by 7 bases. CDR3 length: 16 residues. The CDR3: CASSLATGGLNSPLHF. CDR3 sequence (DNA): TGTGCCAGCAGTTTAGCGACAGGGGGCTTGAATTCACCCCTCCACTTT.

V and J are TRBV15 and TRBJ2-1; 8 bases map to TRBD1. The CDR3 sequence is 18 residues long. Looked up from germline, CDR1 is LNHNV and CDR2 is YYDKDF (reference sequence). V lost 0 bases, J lost 0 bases, and 7 bases stayed unmatched. The CDR3 region is CATSRDDRTGISYNEQFF. The DNA for the CDR3 is TGTGCCACCAGCAGAGATGATCGGACAGGGATCTCCTACAATGAGCAGTTCTTC.

The chain couples TRBV29-1 to TRBJ2-5; the match to TRBD1 covers 10 bases. V dropped 0 bases and J dropped 12; count of bases not matched to a gene: 7. Germline CDR1 and CDR2: SQVTM and ANQGSEA. The CDR3 runs 13 residues. CDR3 bases: TGCAGCGTTGAAGATGGGGGACAGGGGAACGAGTACTTC. It specifies CSVEDGGQGNEYF. The entire variable domain, with the rest obtained from reference TRBV29-1 and TRBJ2-5, is as follows: SAVISQKPSRDICQRGTSLTIQCQVDSQVTMMFWYRQQPGQSLTLIATANQGSEATYESGFVIDKFPISRPNLTFSTLTVSNMSPEDSSIYLCSVEDGGQGNEYFGPGTRLLVL.